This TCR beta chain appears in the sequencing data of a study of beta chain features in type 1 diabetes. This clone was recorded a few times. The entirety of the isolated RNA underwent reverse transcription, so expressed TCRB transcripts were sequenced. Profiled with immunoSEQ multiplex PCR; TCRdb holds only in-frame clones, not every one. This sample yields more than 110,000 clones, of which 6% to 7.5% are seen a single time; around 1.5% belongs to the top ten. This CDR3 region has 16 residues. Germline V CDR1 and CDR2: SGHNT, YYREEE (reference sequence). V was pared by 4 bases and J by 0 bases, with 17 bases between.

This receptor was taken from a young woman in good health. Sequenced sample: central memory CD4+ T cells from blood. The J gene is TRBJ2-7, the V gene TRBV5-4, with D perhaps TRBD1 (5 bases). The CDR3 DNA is TGTGCCAGCAGCCAAGAATTGTCGACAGTCTCCTACGAGCAGTACTTC. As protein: CASSQELSTVSYEQYF.